The 3 T cell receptor beta chains below were found in one sample sequenced in a study of T cell repertoires in cytomegalovirus infection. TCRdb passed the reads through MiXCR, listing each CDR3 protein once. The table records some 170,000 distinct CDR3 sequences, about 15% of them present only once. The sample was CD8+ T cells from PBMCs. Receptors were obtained from a human donor in good health (CMV status not recorded). Some clones in this sample may be carry-over from other donors' samples.

This chain connects TRBV19 to TRBJ1-5; D is unclear. CDR1 is LNHDA, CDR2 SQIVND, per germline (reference sequence). This CDR3 region has 15 residues. Trimming stripped 0 bases from V and 0 bases from J, with 6 bases between. The CDR3 loop is CASSIDKASNQPQHF. The CDR3 DNA follows: TGTGCCAGTAGTATAGACAAGGCTAGCAATCAGCCCCAGCATTTT.

A few counts support this clonotype. The rearrangement joins TRBV4-1 to TRBJ1-1; D not certain. Germline V lookup: CDR1 MGHRA, CDR2 YSYEKL. V was cut by 2 bases and J by 1 base, with 14 bases left in between. This CDR3 has 16 residues. The CDR3 is CASSQREVRENTEAFF. The CDR3 DNA is TGCGCCAGCAGCCAAAGGGAGGTACGGGAGAACACTGAAGCTTTCTTT.

For this clonotype: A much larger clone sits a single nucleotide away, making a read error possible. The chain combines TRBV6-4 with TRBJ2-3, with D maybe TRBD2 (8 bases). The germline CDR1 and CDR2 sequences are MRHNA and SNTAGT. CDR3 length equals 16 residues. CDR3 sequence reads: CASSAESGGGTDTRYF. The CDR3, as DNA: TGTGCCAGCAGTGCGGAGTCTGGCGGGGGGACAGATACGCGGTATTTT.